The 29 T cell receptor beta chains below were found in one sample sequenced in a study of blood T cell repertoires in COVID-19. Profiling relied on immunoSEQ multiplex PCR, and the TCRdb table lists in-frame clones only, not all of them. Of around 86,000 clones in the sample, over 75% were seen once. Material for sequencing was peripheral blood. All receptors derive from an elderly woman with acute or convalescent COVID-19.

The J gene is TRBJ2-3, the V gene TRBV24-1, with 8 bases fitting TRBD1. Germline lookup yields CDR1 KGHDR and CDR2 SFDVKD. V shed 3 bases and J 2 bases; nucleotides not matched to a gene: 6. The CDR3 is 16 residues long. CDR3 protein: CATSDNGQGPTDTQYF. The CDR3 DNA is TGTGCCACCAGTGATAATGGACAGGGACCCACAGATACGCAGTATTTT.

The chain couples TRBV10-2 to TRBJ2-5; TRBD1 matches at 9 bases. Germline CDR1 and CDR2: WSHSY and SAAADI. Trimming at V came to 7 bases and at J to 7 bases, leaving 7 bases not matched to a gene. CDR3 size: 13 residues. Here the CDR3 reads CASIPGQGMTQYF. The CDR3 nucleotides read TGCGCCAGCATTCCGGGACAGGGTATGACCCAGTACTTC.

This chain joins TRBV2 and TRBJ1-1; a weak D match, TRBD1 (6 bases). Germline CDR1 SNHLY, CDR2 FYNNEI. Trimming pared 6 bases from V and 4 bases from J, leaving 21 bases between. The CDR3 contains 16 residues. CDR3 loop: CASSLSRGALGTEAFF. The CDR3 bases are TGTGCCAGCAGCCTAAGTCGGGGGGCACTGGGCACTGAAGCTTTCTTT.

This chain uses TRBV5-1 with TRBJ2-1; D is ambiguous. Germline CDR1 SGHRS, CDR2 YFSETQ. V was shortened by 0 bases and J by 8 bases, with 12 bases between the two germline ends. The CDR3 spans 14 residues. In DNA, the CDR3 is TGCGCCAGCAGCTTGGAGTTGCCTAACGATGAGCAGTTCTTC. It specifies CASSLELPNDEQFF.

This chain connects TRBV6-5 to TRBJ2-3, with 8 bases that match TRBD2. CDR1 MNHEY and CDR2 SVGAGI come from the germline V gene. Germline trimming cut 0 bases from V and 4 bases from J; bases unmatched to any gene: 6. CDR3 length: 16 residues. The chain's CDR3 is CASSYSTGGRADTQYF. CDR3 sequence (DNA): TGTGCCAGCAGTTACTCGACGGGGGGGCGGGCAGATACGCAGTATTTT.

The chain combines TRBV6-1 with TRBJ2-1, with 8 bases lining up with TRBD1. Trimming removed 1 base from V and 8 bases from J; junction bases left unmatched: 4. CDR1 is MNHNS and CDR2 is SASEGT in the germline V gene. There are 14 residues in the CDR3. CDR3: CASSEGVRGHEQFF. CDR3 nucleotides: TGTGCCAGCAGTGAAGGGGTCAGGGGGCATGAGCAGTTCTTC.

V is TRBV5-1 and J is TRBJ2-1, with 12 nucleotides matching TRBD2. J lost 5 bases, V lost 4 bases, and 7 bases had no gene match. This CDR3 contains 16 residues. Germline CDR1 and CDR2: SGHRS and YFSETQ. In nucleotides, the CDR3 is TGCGCCAGCAGCACAACCCGGACTAGCGGGAACAATGAGCAGTTCTTC. Its protein product is CASSTTRTSGNNEQFF.

Concerning this clone: Given the absence of the conserved phenylalanine or tryptophan at the CDR3 end, a read error is likely. Because the CDR3's place on the DNA is in doubt, the DNA is left out and the CDR3 is given as listed by TCRdb. The rearrangement uses TRBV27 and TRBJ2-7; TRBD1 was called by the table and not checked on the DNA. The germline CDR1 and CDR2 sequences are MNHEY and SMNVEV (reference sequence). With termini counted, the CDR3 has 11 amino acids. The CDR3: CASSPRDRERL.

The chain couples TRBV6-5 to TRBJ1-5; TRBD1 is a possible D gene (6 bases). CDR1 is MNHEY and CDR2 is SVGAGI in the germline V gene. CDR3 length equals 15 residues. V gave up 1 base and J gave up 2 bases, with 9 bases separating them. CDR3 in amino acids: CASSYLRTGNQPQHF. CDR3 DNA sequence: TGTGCCAGCAGTTACTTACGGACAGGCAATCAGCCCCAGCATTTT.

This clone was detected only once. This rearrangement joins TRBV11-1 to TRBJ1-2; D unresolved. The CDR3 totals 14 residues. Germline CDR1 and CDR2: SGHAT and FQDESV (reference sequence). The V end was cut by 4 bases, the J end by 2 bases, with 11 bases between. The CDR3 here is CASSSGQFNYGYTF. In DNA form, the CDR3 reads TGTGCCAGCAGCTCAGGCCAGTTCAACTATGGCTACACCTTC.

The chain carries TRBV5-6 and TRBJ2-5, with a possible D match to TRBD1 (6 bases). The CDR3 covers 16 residues. Looked up from germline, CDR1 is SGHDT and CDR2 is YYEEEE. With 4 bases removed from V and 1 base from J, the gap between germline ends came to 17 bases. The CDR3 nucleotides are TGTGCCAGCAGCCAAACCTTCCAGGGGCTCCAAGAGACCCAGTACTTC. This encodes CASSQTFQGLQETQYF.

The J gene is TRBJ1-1, the V gene TRBV18; 7 bases map to TRBD1. This CDR3 has 15 amino acids. Trimming cost V 0 bases and J 3 bases; bases outside gene matches: 4. Germline V gene sequence: CDR1 KGHSH, CDR2 LQKENI. The CDR3 nucleotides read TGTGCCAGCTCACCACCGACAGGGAAGGACACTGAAGCTTTCTTT. Encoded protein: CASSPPTGKDTEAFF.

The chain combines TRBV19 with TRBJ2-1; TRBD2 is a possible D gene (5 bases). The V and J ends lost 4 bases and 13 bases respectively, with 11 bases between them. The V gene's germline CDR1 is LNHDA and CDR2 SQIVND (reference sequence). This CDR3 is 11 amino acids long. CDR3 residues: CASSNRLYQFF. The CDR3 DNA follows: TGTGCCAGTAGTAATCGACTATACCAGTTCTTC.

This clone has a single count. The chain carries TRBV30 and TRBJ1-6, with D maybe TRBD1 (5 bases). The germline CDR1 and CDR2 sequences are GTSNPN and SVGIG (reference sequence). This CDR3 spans 13 amino acids. V lost 8 bases and J lost 6, with 14 bases in between. The CDR3 nucleotides are TGTGCCCTCCGGGGGGAGATTAATTCACCCCTCCACTTT. This encodes CALRGEINSPLHF.

The CDR3 spells CASSAPTRTNEKLFF. The DNA for the CDR3 is TGTGCCAGCAGTGCCCCGACAAGAACTAATGAAAAACTGTTTTTT. V gene TRBV25-1 combines with J gene TRBJ1-4; D not resolved. The CDR3 spans 15 residues. Trimming shortened V by 4 bases and J by 1 base, and 10 bases separated the two germline ends. Germline V gene sequence: CDR1 MGHDK, CDR2 SYGVNS.

The rearrangement uses TRBV19 and TRBJ1-2, with 9 positions matching TRBD1. This CDR3 contains 14 residues. Germline CDR1 reads LNHDA; CDR2 reads SQIVND (reference sequence). Trimming at V came to 8 bases and at J to 3 bases, leaving 7 bases not matched to a gene. The CDR3 bases are TGTGCCAGTTCTACCACAGGGGGCGACTATGGCTACACCTTC. This codes for CASSTTGGDYGYTF.

The rearrangement links TRBV10-3 to TRBJ2-3, with D hard to call. The CDR3 sequence is 16 residues long. V dropped 10 bases and J dropped 3 bases, with 23 bases sitting between them. The V gene's germline CDR1 is ENHRY and CDR2 SYGVKD. The CDR3 nucleotides are TGTGCCAGCAAGACTGGCTCTAACCTTGGGACAGATACGCAGTATTTT. Encoded protein: CASKTGSNLGTDTQYF.

The rearrangement uses TRBV5-1 and TRBJ2-2; 12 bases map to TRBD2. V dropped 4 bases and J dropped 6; count of bases not matched to a gene: 4. This CDR3 region has 15 residues. Germline values: CDR1 SGHRS, CDR2 YFSETQ. CDR3 sequence: CASSKTSGSAGELFF. In DNA, the CDR3 is TGCGCCAGCAGCAAGACTAGCGGGAGTGCCGGGGAGCTGTTTTTT.

The chain links TRBV6-6 to TRBJ1-5; 7 bases match TRBD1. There are 14 residues in the CDR3. V lost 5 bases, J lost 6 bases, and 7 bases stayed unmatched. Per germline, CDR1 MNHNY and CDR2 SVGAGI (reference sequence). CDR3 nucleotides: TGTGCCAGCAGTCGGACAGGTATGACTCAGCCCCAGCATTTT. Translating gives CASSRTGMTQPQHF.

The CDR3 sequence is CASKLREDTGELFF. As DNA, the CDR3 is TGTGCCAGCAAACTACGGGAGGACACCGGGGAGCTGTTTTTT. The chain links TRBV9 to TRBJ2-2; the match to TRBD2 covers 7 bases. Trimming removed 6 bases from V and 3 bases from J; junction bases left unmatched: 5. There are 14 residues in the CDR3. Germline CDR1 and CDR2: SGDLS and YYNGEE.

The rearrangement uses TRBV2 and TRBJ2-2, with TRBD2 matching 7 bases. The CDR3 is 13 residues long. Unmatched junction bases numbered 5, after V lost 6 bases and J lost 7 bases. Germline V CDR1 and CDR2: SNHLY, FYNNEI. CDR3 sequence: CASRRGSGGELFF. CDR3 in DNA: TGTGCCAGCAGGCGGGGGAGTGGCGGGGAGCTGTTTTTT.

This chain connects TRBV13 to TRBJ2-2, with a tentative D call TRBD1 (5 bases). Per germline, CDR1 PRHDT and CDR2 FYEKMQ (reference sequence). The CDR3 runs to 14 residues. The ends were cut back, 5 bases at V and 6 bases at J, with 13 bases in the middle. CDR3 sequence reads: CASSAEFRAGELFF. The CDR3 bases are TGTGCCAGCAGCGCGGAATTCAGGGCCGGGGAGCTGTTTTTT.

The CDR3 region has the DNA TGTGCCAGCAGCCAATCTTCGGTAAATCAGCCCCAGCATTTT. Encoded protein: CASSQSSVNQPQHF. The chain is built from TRBV3-1 (or the pseudogene TRBV3-2) and TRBJ1-5, with no clear D. Trimming took off 2 bases at V and 4 bases at J, with 9 bases between the two ends. The germline gives CDR1 LGHDT, CDR2 YNNKEL (reference sequence). CDR3 length: 14 residues.

This chain connects TRBV12-3 or TRBV12-4 to TRBJ2-1, with D tentatively TRBD2 (5 bases). This CDR3 is 13 amino acids long. With 7 bases removed from V and 1 base from J, the gap between germline ends came to 8 bases. DNA of the CDR3: TGTGCCAGCAAACTAGTTTCCTACAATGAGCAGTTCTTC. This encodes CASKLVSYNEQFF.

J is TRBJ2-7 and V is TRBV5-1; possible D gene TRBD1, 5 bases. Trimming took off 0 bases at V and 5 bases at J, with 9 bases between the two ends. The CDR3 runs to 13 residues. Germline-derived CDR1 and CDR2 are SGHRS and YFSETQ. DNA for the CDR3: TGCGCCAGCAGCTTGGGACCCAGGGACGAGCAGTACTTC. Amino acid sequence: CASSLGPRDEQYF.

V gene TRBV6-5 combines with J gene TRBJ2-7; tentative D call: TRBD2 (5 bases). The germline V gene encodes CDR1 MNHEY and CDR2 SVGAGI. This CDR3 region has 13 residues. The V end was cut by 5 bases, the J end by 2 bases, with 10 bases between. The CDR3 DNA sequence: TGTGCCAGCAGTACCCGGGAAACCTACGAGCAGTACTTC. Translating gives CASSTRETYEQYF.

Concerning this clone itself: The identical CDR3 is also encoded by other nucleotide sequences in the sample. V is TRBV9 and J is TRBJ2-1; perhaps TRBD2 as D (6 bases). V was clipped by 2 bases and J by 2 bases, with 8 bases between them. The germline V gene has CDR1 SGDLS and CDR2 YYNGEE. CDR3 size: 14 residues. The CDR3 loop is CASSVGGTYNEQFF. The CDR3 nucleotides are TGTGCCAGCAGCGTGGGAGGCACCTACAATGAGCAGTTCTTC. The whole variable domain, remainder taken from reference TRBV9 and TRBJ2-1, is DSGVTQTPKHLITATGQRVTLRCSPRSGDLSVYWYQQSLDQGLQFLIQYYNGEERAKGNILERFSAQQFPDLHSELNLSSLELGDSALYFCASSVGGTYNEQFFGPGTRLTVL.

The chain joins TRBV5-8 to TRBJ1-1; TRBD1 aligns across 8 bases. The length of the CDR3 is 14 residues. Looked up from germline, CDR1 is SGHTS and CDR2 is YDEGEE. Trimming removed 2 bases from V and 1 base from J; junction bases left unmatched: 1. Here the CDR3 reads CASSFDRGNTEAFF. The DNA for the CDR3 is TGTGCCAGCAGCTTCGACAGGGGGAACACTGAAGCTTTCTTT.

The chain combines TRBV20-1 with TRBJ2-1, with 11 positions matching TRBD1. This CDR3 region has 14 residues. V shed 3 bases and J 7 bases; nucleotides not matched to a gene: 5. Per the germline V gene, CDR1 is DFQATT and CDR2 is SNEGSKA (reference sequence). Here the CDR3 DNA reads TGCAGTGCTAGTTTGGGACAGGGGGATAATGAGCAGTTCTTC. Translating gives CSASLGQGDNEQFF.